The 23 T cell receptor beta chains reported below all come from one sample, sequenced in a study of cytomegalovirus exposure and HLA in healthy donors. 13 Jbeta primers and 60 Vbeta primers were used for the PCR. The assay was immunoSEQ multiplex PCR, and TCRdb's table has in-frame clones only and misses some. The profile shows around 170,000 clones, approximately 88% of them singletons. The sample taken for sequencing was PBMCs. Every receptor here comes from a woman aged 18-29 years in good health and CMV-seronegative.

The rearrangement joins TRBV10-1 to TRBJ2-1; unclear D gene. In germline, CDR1 is WNHNN, CDR2 SYGVQD (reference sequence). This CDR3 region has 15 residues. V was clipped by 3 bases and J by 7 bases, with 16 bases between them. This chain's CDR3 is CASSETVVPQNEQFF. CDR3 sequence (DNA): TGCGCCAGCAGTGAAACCGTCGTACCACAGAATGAGCAGTTCTTC.

The chain carries TRBV10-3 and TRBJ2-3; a possible D gene is TRBD2 (5 bases). Germline CDR1 and CDR2: ENHRY and SYGVKD. The CDR3 length is 14 residues. Trimming shortened V by 6 bases and J by 0 bases, and 10 bases separated the two germline ends. In nucleotides, the CDR3 is TGTGCCATCAGCACCGAGGGTAGCACAGATACGCAGTATTTT. It codes for CAISTEGSTDTQYF.

The rearrangement joins TRBV11-1 to TRBJ1-5, with 11 bases aligning to TRBD1. The CDR3 runs 15 residues. Germline V CDR1 and CDR2: SGHAT, FQDESV (reference sequence). The V gene end was trimmed by 5 bases and the J gene end by 4 bases; junction bases not matched to a gene: 4. The CDR3 sequence is CASSQGQGGNQPQHF. The CDR3 bases are TGTGCCAGCAGCCAGGGACAGGGGGGGAATCAGCCCCAGCATTTT.

The chain links TRBV5-1 to TRBJ1-1, with D possibly matching TRBD1 (6 bases). The CDR3 has 18 amino acids. V gave up 0 bases and J gave up 0 bases, with 18 bases separating them. Germline V gives CDR1 SGHRS, CDR2 YFSETQ. CDR3 sequence: CASSLVAGGDDLNTEAFF. The CDR3 nucleotides read TGCGCCAGCAGCTTGGTAGCTGGGGGCGACGATTTGAACACTGAAGCTTTCTTT.

The chain employs TRBV6-5 and TRBJ1-5; no clear D. This CDR3 comprises 14 residues. V lost 5 bases to trimming and J lost 0 bases, with 8 bases between them. Germline assignment: CDR1 MNHEY and CDR2 SVGAGI. The CDR3 DNA follows: TGTGCCAGCAGTCAAAGCAATAGCAATCAGCCCCAGCATTTT. Its protein product is CASSQSNSNQPQHF.

The chain employs TRBV4-1 and TRBJ2-5; perhaps TRBD1 as D (5 bases). Trimming took 1 base from V and 1 from J, leaving 13 bases between them. CDR1 and CDR2 (germline): MGHRA, YSYEKL. CDR3 length: 16 amino acids. The CDR3 spells CASSQALWTSQETQYF. DNA for the CDR3: TGCGCCAGCAGCCAAGCTTTATGGACATCCCAAGAGACCCAGTACTTC.

The gene calls are TRBV6-1 and TRBJ1-2; TRBD1 aligns across 7 bases. The CDR3 covers 16 residues. V shed 2 bases, J shed 7 bases, and the junction held 13 bases outside the gene matches. From germline, CDR1 is MNHNS and CDR2 SASEGT. This CDR3 is CASSEPLRGKGSGYTF. CDR3 DNA: TGTGCCAGCAGTGAACCCCTCAGGGGGAAGGGGAGTGGCTACACCTTC.

The rearrangement joins TRBV5-1 to TRBJ2-1; possibly TRBD2 for D (6 bases). In germline, CDR1 is SGHRS, CDR2 YFSETQ. The germline V and J ends were trimmed by 1 base and 2 bases, with 10 bases remaining between them. This CDR3 is 15 amino acids long. The CDR3 reads CASSLLAGPYNEQFF. The CDR3 bases are TGCGCCAGCAGCTTGTTGGCGGGGCCCTACAATGAGCAGTTCTTC.

The chain joins TRBV4-1 to TRBJ1-4; 8 bases fit TRBD1. This CDR3 has 17 residues. V trimming: 3 bases; J trimming: 7 bases; junction bases outside the gene matches: 13. CDR1 MGHRA and CDR2 YSYEKL come from the germline V gene. CDR3: CASSQQTGQGFREKLFF. CDR3 DNA: TGCGCCAGCAGCCAGCAAACCGGACAGGGTTTTCGTGAAAAACTGTTTTTT.

The V call is TRBV7-3, the J call TRBJ2-1, with TRBD1 matching over 9 bases. The length of the CDR3 is 16 residues. CDR1 and CDR2 (germline): SGHTA, FQGTGA. Trimming cost V 5 bases and J 9 bases; bases outside gene matches: 14. Here the CDR3 DNA reads TGTGCCAGCAGCCCGGTGATCGGGGACAGGGCCGGTGAGCAGTTCTTC. Translation: CASSPVIGDRAGEQFF.

In this sample, this clone turned up a few times. J is TRBJ2-1 and V is TRBV2, with TRBD2 identical over 9 bases. There are 16 residues in the CDR3. Germline V gene data show CDR1 as SNHLY and CDR2 as FYNNEI. V shed 1 base and J 4 bases; nucleotides not matched to a gene: 5. The CDR3 sequence: CASSEGRGGIYNEQFF. In DNA form, the CDR3 reads TGTGCCAGCAGTGAAGGGCGGGGGGGGATATACAATGAGCAGTTCTTC.

This chain uses TRBV19 with TRBJ1-5; D is ambiguous. Germline V gives CDR1 LNHDA, CDR2 SQIVND (reference sequence). Trimming took off 3 bases at V and 5 bases at J, with 8 bases between the two ends. This CDR3 region has 13 residues. CDR3 nucleotides: TGTGCCAGTAGTATTTCCAGCGATCAGCCCCAGCATTTT. It is translated as CASSISSDQPQHF.

The chain uses TRBV19 and TRBJ2-6; 9 positions agree with TRBD1. The CDR3 length is 17 residues. The junction had 8 bases not matched to a gene; V was cut back by 8 bases and J by 0 bases. Germline V gene data show CDR1 as LNHDA and CDR2 as SQIVND (reference sequence). The CDR3 sequence is CASADRGVNSGANVLTF. The CDR3 region has the DNA TGTGCCAGTGCTGACAGGGGGGTAAACTCTGGGGCCAACGTCCTGACTTTC.

This chain connects TRBV27 to TRBJ2-1; 9 bases are a match to TRBD2. J was trimmed by 1 base and V by 6 bases; bases with no gene match: 4. CDR1 and CDR2 (germline): MNHEY, SMNVEV (reference sequence). This CDR3 region has 15 residues. The CDR3 coding sequence is TGTGCCAGCAGACGACTAGCGGAATCCTACAATGAGCAGTTCTTC. Translated, it gives CASRRLAESYNEQFF.

Notes on this clone: An end of the junction does not agree with germline; a read error may underlie this. V is TRBV6-1 and J is TRBJ2-4; unclear D gene. Per germline, CDR1 MNHNS and CDR2 SASEGT. The CDR3 runs 14 residues. For the CDR3, the DNA is TGTGCCAGCACGCTTCAACCAGCCAAAAACAGTCAGTACTTC. This gives the protein CASTLQPAKNSQYF.

This chain joins TRBV5-8 and TRBJ1-5, with TRBD1 matching 9 bases. This CDR3 comprises 15 residues. With V trimmed by 7 bases and J by 6 bases, 11 bases remained unmatched. CDR1 is SGHTS, CDR2 YDEGEE, per germline. CDR3 residues: CASDPGQGISQPQHF. Here the CDR3 DNA reads TGTGCCAGCGACCCGGGACAGGGAATAAGTCAGCCCCAGCATTTT. The full variable domain, with the rest looked up from reference TRBV5-8 and TRBJ1-5, is EAGVTQSPTHLIKTRGQQATLRCSPISGHTSVYWYQQALGLGLQFLLWYDEGEERNRGNFPPRFSGRQFPNYSSELNVNALELEDSALYLCASDPGQGISQPQHFGDGTRLSIL.

The V call is TRBV25-1, the J call TRBJ2-5; D not certain. The V end lost 10 bases, the J end lost 4 bases, and 28 bases lay between the germline ends. CDR1 is MGHDK and CDR2 is SYGVNS in the germline V gene. The CDR3 consists of 17 residues. The CDR3 sequence: CAINQAAPAYDTETQYF. The CDR3 DNA is TGTGCCATCAATCAGGCCGCTCCAGCTTACGATACAGAGACCCAGTACTTC.

The rearrangement uses TRBV6-5 and TRBJ1-2; D is ambiguous. V dropped 2 bases and J dropped 3 bases, with 13 bases sitting between them. Germline lookup yields CDR1 MNHEY and CDR2 SVGAGI. CDR3 size: 15 residues. The CDR3 region is CASSYVGRLDYGYTF. The CDR3 nucleotides are TGTGCCAGCAGTTACGTTGGGCGTTTGGACTATGGCTACACCTTC.

The genes are TRBV7-9 and TRBJ1-2; no reliable D call. CDR1 SEHNR and CDR2 FQNEAQ come from the germline V gene (reference sequence). CDR3 length: 13 amino acids. V was pared by 2 bases and J by 1 base, with 5 bases between. CDR3 DNA: TGTGCCAGCAGCTTACTTCTTAACTATGGCTACACCTTC. It encodes CASSLLLNYGYTF.

The chain couples TRBV4-2 to TRBJ2-1; 7 bases fit TRBD1. The V segment lost 5 bases and the J segment 4 bases; nucleotides outside the gene matches: 11. The CDR3 is 16 residues long. Germline loops: CDR1 LGHNA, CDR2 YNFKEQ. CDR3 loop: CASSGPGTADYNEQFF. The CDR3 coding sequence is TGTGCCAGCAGCGGACCCGGGACAGCCGATTACAATGAGCAGTTCTTC.

The rearrangement links TRBV11-2 to TRBJ2-1; no reliable D call. V was trimmed by 0 bases and J by 6 bases, leaving 6 bases between them. CDR1 is SGHAT, CDR2 FQNNGV, per germline. CDR3 length equals 13 residues. The CDR3 nucleotides are TGTGCCAGCAGCTTAGATTACAGCAATGAGCAGTTCTTC. Translated: CASSLDYSNEQFF. The variable domain in full, completed from reference TRBV11-2 and TRBJ2-1, reads EAGVAQSPRYKIIEKRQSVAFWCNPISGHATLYWYQQILGQGPKLLIQFQNNGVVDDSQLPKDRFSAERLKGVDSTLKIQPAKLEDSAVYLCASSLDYSNEQFFGPGTRLTVL.

The gene calls are TRBV5-7 and TRBJ1-4; tentatively, D is TRBD1 (5 bases). TRBV5-7 qualifies as an ORF whose function is uncertain. V dropped 3 bases and J dropped 3 bases, with 21 bases sitting between them. The CDR3 is made up of 18 amino acids. In DNA form, the CDR3 reads TGTGCCAGCAGCTCCCAGACAGTACAAAGACCTCCTAATGAAAAACTGTTTTTT. It encodes CASSSQTVQRPPNEKLFF.

This sequence joins TRBV6-4 and TRBJ2-3; maybe TRBD1 (6 bases). CDR1 is MRHNA, CDR2 SNTAGT, per germline. The CDR3 length is 15 residues. V was pared by 5 bases and J by 3 bases, with 15 bases between. CDR3 nucleotide sequence: TGTGCCAGCAGTTCGGACAGTTTGATTACAGATACGCAGTATTTT. This encodes CASSSDSLITDTQYF.